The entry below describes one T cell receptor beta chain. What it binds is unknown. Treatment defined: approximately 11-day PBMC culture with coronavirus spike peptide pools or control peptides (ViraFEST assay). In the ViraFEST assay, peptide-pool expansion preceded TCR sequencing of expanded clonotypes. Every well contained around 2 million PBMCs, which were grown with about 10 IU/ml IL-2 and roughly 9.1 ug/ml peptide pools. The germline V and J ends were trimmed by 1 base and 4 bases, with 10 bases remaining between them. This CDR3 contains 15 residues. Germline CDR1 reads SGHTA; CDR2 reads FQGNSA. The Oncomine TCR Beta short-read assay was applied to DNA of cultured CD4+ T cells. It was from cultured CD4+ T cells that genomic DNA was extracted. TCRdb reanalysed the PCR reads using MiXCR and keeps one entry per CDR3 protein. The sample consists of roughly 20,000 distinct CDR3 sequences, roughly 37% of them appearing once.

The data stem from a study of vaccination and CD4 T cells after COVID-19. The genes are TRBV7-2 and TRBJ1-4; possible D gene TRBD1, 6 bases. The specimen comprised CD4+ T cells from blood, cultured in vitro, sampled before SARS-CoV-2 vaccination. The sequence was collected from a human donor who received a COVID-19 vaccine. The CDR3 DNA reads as TGTGCCAGCAGCTTAGACGGGACATATAATGAAAAACTGTTTTTT. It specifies CASSLDGTYNEKLFF.